This TCR beta chain was observed in a study of immune cell composition in non-small cell lung cancer. Repertoires were generated with immunoSEQ multiplex PCR, while TCRdb's copy carries only in-frame clones and drops some. The sample carries thousands of clones, just under 70% recorded once. Note on this clone: Its antigen is unidentified.

Germline trimming cut 7 bases from V and 5 bases from J; bases unmatched to any gene: 4. The CDR3 is 14 amino acids. Germline values: CDR1 MDHEN, CDR2 SYDVKM. General study points: Dominant in vivo tumour-associated clones were not shown to share tumour-reactive sequences. Smoking pack-years did not significantly correlate with tumour TCR-beta clonality. About 80% of squamous and about 30% of adenocarcinoma cases had tumour-associated clones >0.5%.

Sequenced sample: lung tumor tissue. This rearrangement joins TRBV28 to TRBJ1-4; 10 positions match TRBD1. This TCR came from a human donor with non-small cell lung cancer. CDR3 nucleotides: TGTGCCAGCAAGACAGGGGGCGCGAATGAAAAACTGTTTTTT. Residues: CASKTGGANEKLFF.